This T cell receptor beta chain was recovered during a study of T cells after yellow fever vaccination. Whole-study findings and limits: Repertoires sorted by FACS could include abundant clonotypes that are contaminants from the bulk population. Clones from primary vaccination mostly reappeared after the booster (96% CD4, under 90% CD8).

This CDR3 comprises 14 residues. Trimming shortened V by 0 bases and J by 3 bases, and 7 bases separated the two germline ends. Germline CDR1 and CDR2: KGHDR and SFDVKD. 5'RACE template switching produced TCR cDNA carrying a universal primer site and UMIs. MiXCR, run by TCRdb on the 5' RACE reads, gives a single entry per CDR3 protein. The sample includes about 170,000 distinct CDR3 sequences, about 6.2% seen only once; the top ten take 2.9%. This clonotype has just a few counts. The antigen is undetermined. Sequenced here: CD4+ T cells sorted from PBMCs, sampled on the day of the first yellow fever vaccination. This sequence was found in a young man who received the YFV17D yellow fever vaccine. The chain is built from TRBV24-1 and TRBJ1-2; D ambiguous. The CDR3: CATSDLWSDYGYTF. The DNA of the CDR3 is TGTGCCACCAGTGATTTGTGGAGTGACTATGGCTACACCTTC.